This T cell receptor beta chain was sequenced in a study of blood T cell repertoires in COVID-19. The wider study: PBMCs, B-cell-depleted T cells, or T cells provided the cDNA or gDNA that made up the material.

In the original processing: The assay estimated nucleated cells by amplifying reference gene primers. Clones were sequenced by immunoSEQ multiplex PCR, and TCRdb holds only the in-frame ones, with some missing. V, J and clone size were drawn from that table, and D and trimming were deduced from the DNA. The top ten clones hold over 9.5% of a sample with some 130,000 clones, around 73% of them seen once. This TCR derives from a man in his sixties who had recovered from COVID-19. Sequenced material: peripheral blood.

In DNA, the CDR3 is TGTGCCAGCAGTTTGGGGCGGCATCGGCAGGTCCTGACTTTC. Translating gives CASSLGRHRQVLTF. The gene calls are TRBV6-2 or TRBV6-3 and TRBJ2-6; a weak D match, TRBD1 (5 bases). The germline V gene encodes CDR1 MNHEY and CDR2 SVGEGT. With 4 bases removed from V and 13 bases from J, the gap between germline ends came to 17 bases. CDR3 length: 14 residues.